This T cell receptor (beta chain) was retrieved from a study of T cell repertoires in cytomegalovirus infection. Notes on the study in general: The ex vivo response was dominated by HLA-C-restricted CMV-specific TCR beta clonotypes.

Via MiXCR, TCRdb re-called the reads, giving one row per CDR3 protein. The sample includes some 240,000 distinct CDR3 sequences, approximately 15% of them seen just once. Per germline, CDR1 SGHTA and CDR2 FQGNSA. The CDR3 has 18 amino acids. The V gene lost 0 bases and the J gene lost 4 bases, with 22 bases spanning the gap. This clonotype was observed at least ten times. The antigen is undetermined. The sequencing input was CD8+ T cells from PBMCs. This clonotype originated in a human donor in good health (CMV status not recorded). Some clones in this sample may be carry-over from other donors' samples. The chain has TRBV7-2 and TRBJ2-7; weak D call: TRBD2 (6 bases). For the CDR3, the DNA is TGTGCCAGCAGCTTAGCGGATGGAGGGAGGATACCGGGATACGAGCAGTACTTC. As protein: CASSLADGGRIPGYEQYF.